One sample yielded the 15 T cell receptor beta chains listed below, sequenced in a study of PD-1 blockade in classical Hodgkin lymphoma. Time point meaning: cycle 4 day 1 (C4D1), after around six weeks of nivolumab. After autologous stem cell transplantation all patients relapsed, and prior brentuximab vedotin exposure differed between cohorts. TCRdb's copy holds only in-frame clones and misses some; the assay was immunoSEQ multiplex PCR. The table lists about 24,000 clones, approximately 80% of them singletons. Material: peripheral blood mononuclear cells (PBMCs), obtained before the fourth cycle of nivolumab. The receptors originated from a human donor with classical Hodgkin lymphoma.

The V and J genes are TRBV11-3 and TRBJ2-2; D is perhaps TRBD2 (6 bases). The CDR3 consists of 14 residues. Trimming left V 5 bases short and J 5 bases short, with 12 bases between. Germline lookup yields CDR1 SGHNT and CDR2 YENEEA. The CDR3 loop reads CASSPGGGTGELFF. For the CDR3, the DNA is TGTGCCAGCAGCCCGGGTGGAGGGACCGGGGAGCTGTTTTTT.

The sample holds one count of this clone. This chain uses TRBV6-5 with TRBJ1-2; D is unclear. The CDR3 runs to 14 residues. CDR1 and CDR2 (germline): MNHEY, SVGAGI. V was trimmed by 2 bases and J by 6 bases, leaving 13 bases between them. CDR3 loop: CASSYRLGRNGYTF. DNA of the CDR3: TGTGCCAGCAGTTACCGGTTGGGGAGGAATGGCTACACCTTC.

With regard to this clone: The junction and the germline gene differ at one end; a read error may be behind it. The sample holds other DNA sequences that translate to the same CDR3. The rearrangement uses TRBV5-1 and TRBJ2-2; D gene unclear. This CDR3 comprises 16 residues. CDR1 and CDR2 from the germline V gene are SGHRS and YFSETQ. The CDR3 DNA follows: TGCGCCAGTAGCTTGGCCGGGCAGATTAGGACCGGGGAGCTGTTTTTT. It is translated as CASSLAGQIRTGELFF. Supplemented by reference TRBV5-1 and TRBJ2-2, the full variable domain reads KAGVTQTPRYLIKTRGQQVTLSCSPISGHRSVSWYQQTPGQGLQFLFEYFSETQRNKGNFPGRFSGRQFSNSRSEMNVSTLELGDSALYLCASSLAGQIRTGELFFGEGSRLTVL.

This chain uses TRBV19 with TRBJ2-2, with a tentative D call TRBD2 (5 bases). The germline V gene has CDR1 LNHDA and CDR2 SQIVND (reference sequence). The CDR3 extends over 14 amino acids. Trimming stripped 7 bases from V and 0 bases from J, with 9 bases between. The CDR3 loop reads CASTPAANTGELFF. The DNA for the CDR3 is TGTGCCAGTACCCCAGCGGCGAACACCGGGGAGCTGTTTTTT.

The chain recombines TRBV5-8 with TRBJ2-5, with TRBD1 identical over 8 bases. Germline CDR1 SGHTS, CDR2 YDEGEE. The CDR3 loop spans 16 amino acids. Losses at the gene ends were 3 bases for V and 2 bases for J; bases not matched to a gene: 9. CDR3 protein: CASSSHQGAIQETQYF. The CDR3 DNA follows: TGTGCCAGCAGCTCGCACCAGGGGGCGATACAAGAGACCCAGTACTTC.

CDR3 sequence reads: CASSLGSYGGELFF. The CDR3 nucleotides read TGTGCCAGCAGCTTAGGAAGCTATGGCGGGGAGCTGTTTTTT. This rearrangement joins TRBV7-3 to TRBJ2-2; D is uncertain. Trimming took off 2 bases at V and 7 bases at J, with 11 bases between the two ends. The CDR3 loop spans 14 amino acids. CDR1 and CDR2 from the germline V gene are SGHTA and FQGTGA.

This clone has a single count. The chain recombines TRBV6-5 with TRBJ2-7; D may be TRBD1 or TRBD2 (5 bases each). Germline loops: CDR1 MNHEY, CDR2 SVGAGI. V shed 5 bases and J shed 2 bases, with 10 bases lying between them. The CDR3 has 13 residues. CDR3 sequence (DNA): TGTGCCAGCAGTACTGGGGGTACCTACGAGCAGTACTTC. Translating it yields CASSTGGTYEQYF.

The V and J genes are TRBV15 and TRBJ2-5; D remains unclear. The V gene lost 1 base and the J gene lost 5 bases, with 14 bases spanning the gap. The CDR3 extends over 15 amino acids. Germline V gene sequence: CDR1 LNHNV, CDR2 YYDKDF (reference sequence). CDR3 loop: CATSRAPRAEETQYF. The CDR3 DNA reads as TGTGCCACCAGCAGAGCACCCCGGGCTGAGGAGACCCAGTACTTC. Based on the CDR3 plus reference TRBV15 and TRBJ2-5, the full variable domain is DAMVIQNPRYQVTQFGKPVTLSCSQTLNHNVMYWYQQKSSQAPKLLFHYYDKDFNNEADTPDNFQSRRPNTSFCFLDIRSPGLGDTAMYLCATSRAPRAEETQYFGPGTRLLVL.

This clone was seen just once. The chain couples TRBV18 to TRBJ2-7; a weak D match, TRBD1 (5 bases). CDR1 is KGHSH and CDR2 is LQKENI in the germline V gene. The CDR3 sequence is 14 residues long. The V end was cut by 2 bases, the J end by 3 bases, with 11 bases between. CDR3 in amino acids: CASSPGSGNYEQYF. The DNA for the CDR3 is TGTGCCAGCTCACCAGGTTCAGGGAACTACGAGCAGTACTTC.

This clone was seen only a few times. The V gene is TRBV5-8, the J gene TRBJ1-6, with D possibly matching TRBD1 (6 bases). The V end was cut by 9 bases, the J end by 8 bases, with 21 bases between. The CDR3 extends over 15 amino acids. Germline V gives CDR1 SGHTS, CDR2 YDEGEE. The CDR3 DNA reads as TGTGCCACCGGCGGGGTGCGGGGGCCAGATTCACCCCTCCACTTT. It encodes CATGGVRGPDSPLHF. The full variable domain, in which reference TRBV5-8 and TRBJ1-6 provide the parts outside the CDR3, is EAGVTQSPTHLIKTRGQQATLRCSPISGHTSVYWYQQALGLGLQFLLWYDEGEERNRGNFPPRFSGRQFPNYSSELNVNALELEDSALYLCATGGVRGPDSPLHFGNGTRLTVT.

The CDR3 sequence is CAIESVRGASGRAWQFF. In DNA form, the CDR3 reads TGCGCCATCGAAAGTGTGAGGGGGGCTAGCGGGAGGGCCTGGCAGTTCTTC. V and J are TRBV5-1 and TRBJ2-1; 12 nucleotides agree with TRBD2. The CDR3 runs 17 residues. The J segment lost 12 bases and the V segment lost 9 bases, leaving 22 bases of the junction unmatched. Looked up from germline, CDR1 is SGHRS and CDR2 is YFSETQ.

The table lists this clone with a few counts. The chain employs TRBV4-2 and TRBJ1-4, with a weak D call TRBD1 (5 bases). This CDR3 has 15 residues. The germline gives CDR1 LGHNA, CDR2 YNFKEQ. Trimming cost V 0 bases and J 5 bases, with 10 bases left between them. CDR3 coding DNA: TGTGCCAGCAGCCAAGAGGGGGGAGTGAATGAAAAACTGTTTTTT. It encodes CASSQEGGVNEKLFF.

CDR3 sequence: CASSREAVFNSPLHF. The CDR3 region has the DNA TGTGCCAGCTCACGGGAGGCGGTATTTAATTCACCCCTCCACTTT. The chain joins TRBV18 to TRBJ1-6; no firm D call. Germline assignment: CDR1 KGHSH and CDR2 LQKENI. V lost 4 bases to trimming and J lost 6 bases, with 13 bases between them. CDR3 length: 15 amino acids.

The rearrangement links TRBV25-1 to TRBJ2-5; a weak D match, TRBD2 (5 bases). The germline V and J ends were trimmed by 4 bases and 1 base, with 10 bases remaining between them. Germline V gene sequence: CDR1 MGHDK, CDR2 SYGVNS. This CDR3 is built from 14 residues. The CDR3 sequence: CASSVPGSQETQYF. In DNA, the CDR3 is TGTGCCAGCAGTGTCCCGGGATCCCAAGAGACCCAGTACTTC.

This clone appeared a few times. The V gene is TRBV5-6, the J gene TRBJ2-4; no clear D. V dropped 6 bases and J dropped 1 base, with 17 bases sitting between them. The length of the CDR3 is 16 residues. CDR1 and CDR2 (germline): SGHDT, YYEEEE. CDR3 amino acids: CASNLGNGLAKNIQYF. In nucleotides, the CDR3 is TGTGCCAGCAACTTAGGGAACGGATTGGCCAAAAACATTCAGTACTTC.